The next 10 T cell receptor beta chains were all read from a single sample in a study of radiation and T cells in renal cell carcinoma. Time point reported: blood 4 weeks post-SBRT, at nephrectomy. The treatment denotes: 15 Gy SBRT to primary tumor, nephrectomy 4 weeks later. The repertoire was sequenced with immunoSEQ multiplex PCR; TCRdb's copy has only in-frame clones and lacks some. Here the sample spans around 78,000 clones, around 89% being singletons. The material sequenced was blood, taken from a patient whose treatment included radiotherapy and nephrectomy. The receptors originated from a woman aged 65 to 85 with renal cell carcinoma.

The V gene is TRBV11-2, the J gene TRBJ1-3; D gene unclear. This CDR3 has 15 residues. Germline assignment: CDR1 SGHAT and CDR2 FQNNGV. V lost 1 base and J lost 0, with 7 bases in between. The CDR3 region is CASSLGRSSGNTIYF. In DNA, the CDR3 is TGTGCCAGCAGCTTAGGGCGGAGCTCTGGAAACACCATATATTTT.

The rearrangement links TRBV11-2 to TRBJ2-2, with 9 bases that match TRBD2. CDR1 and CDR2 from the germline V gene are SGHAT and FQNNGV. The CDR3 is made up of 17 amino acids. J lost 3 bases, V lost 3 bases, and 8 bases had no gene match. DNA of the CDR3: TGTGCCAGCAGCTTGGGGACTAGCCGGGGGGACACCGGGGAGCTGTTTTTT. Encoded protein: CASSLGTSRGDTGELFF.

This rearrangement joins TRBV11-2 to TRBJ2-1; TRBD1 aligns across 10 bases. This CDR3 is 15 amino acids long. Germline CDR1 and CDR2: SGHAT and FQNNGV. The J segment lost 8 bases and the V segment lost 5 bases, leaving 9 bases of the junction unmatched. The CDR3 spells CASSRLLGTGDEQFF. The CDR3 DNA is TGTGCCAGCAGCCGACTACTGGGGACAGGGGATGAGCAGTTCTTC.

This chain connects TRBV7-6 to TRBJ2-5; 7 bases match TRBD2. Trimming took 7 bases from V and 7 from J; bases not matched to a gene: 9. CDR1 and CDR2 from the germline V gene are SGHVS and FNYEAQ. The CDR3 covers 13 residues. The CDR3 is CASTGPGGGTQYF. The CDR3, as DNA: TGTGCCAGCACCGGACCGGGCGGGGGGACCCAGTACTTC.

Notes on this clone: A read error may produce the germline difference seen at one junction end. This rearrangement joins TRBV7-7 to TRBJ2-5; D remains ambiguous. Germline V gives CDR1 SSHAT, CDR2 FNYEAQ (reference sequence). CDR3 length: 11 residues. This CDR3 reads CASSSSTTQYF. The CDR3 coding sequence is TGTGCTAGCAGCTCCTCTACGACCCAGTACTTC.

The chain combines TRBV6-5 with TRBJ1-2, with 9 bases lining up with TRBD1. J was trimmed by 0 bases and V by 5 bases; bases with no gene match: 4. The CDR3 extends over 15 amino acids. From germline, CDR1 is MNHEY and CDR2 SVGAGI. In nucleotides, the CDR3 is TGTGCCAGCAGTCTACAGGGGGCCTCTAACTATGGCTACACCTTC. Translating gives CASSLQGASNYGYTF.

The rearrangement uses TRBV5-1 and TRBJ1-1; 7 bases match TRBD1. The CDR3 covers 16 residues. Losses at the gene ends were 4 bases for V and 0 bases for J; bases not matched to a gene: 9. CDR1 SGHRS and CDR2 YFSETQ come from the germline V gene. The CDR3 bases are TGCGCCAGCAGCCAAAAACAGGGGCTCATGAACACTGAAGCTTTCTTT. This sequence encodes CASSQKQGLMNTEAFF.

This sequence joins TRBV5-4 and TRBJ2-3; TRBD1 matches 8 bases. V shed 2 bases and J 4 bases; nucleotides not matched to a gene: 6. The CDR3 contains 15 residues. CDR1 is SGHNT and CDR2 is YYREEE in the germline V gene (reference sequence). CDR3 nucleotides: TGTGCCAGCAGCTTCCGGACAGGGTTCGCAGATACGCAGTATTTT. It translates to CASSFRTGFADTQYF.

This clone has a single count. The DNA of the CDR3 is TGTGCCAGCAGCCCCCGACGGATCTACGAGCAGTACTTC. Amino acids: CASSPRRIYEQYF. J is TRBJ2-7 and V is TRBV7-3, with no clear D. The CDR3 contains 13 residues. V was pared by 5 bases and J by 3 bases, with 11 bases between. Germline CDR1 is SGHTA and CDR2 is FQGTGA.

This chain uses TRBV4-1 with TRBJ1-6; no clear D gene. Germline V lookup: CDR1 MGHRA, CDR2 YSYEKL. This CDR3 contains 16 residues. The V and J ends lost 0 bases and 2 bases respectively, with 8 bases between them. CDR3 coding DNA: TGCGCCAGCAGCCAAGATTCGGGAACCTATAATTCACCCCTCCACTTT. This encodes CASSQDSGTYNSPLHF.